The 20 T cell receptor beta chains reported below all come from one sample, sequenced in a study of cytomegalovirus exposure and HLA in healthy donors. Clones were sequenced by immunoSEQ multiplex PCR, and TCRdb holds only the in-frame ones, with some missing. This table has roughly 56,000 clones, around 94% appearing once. What was sequenced was PBMCs. These receptors all stem from a man younger than 30 in good health and CMV-seronegative.

The J gene is TRBJ2-1, the V gene TRBV5-1, with a possible D match to TRBD2 (5 bases). The germline CDR1 and CDR2 sequences are SGHRS and YFSETQ. CDR3 size: 16 residues. With 3 bases removed from V and 5 bases from J, the gap between germline ends came to 18 bases. CDR3 region: CASSSAVEATNNEQFF. The CDR3 DNA sequence: TGCGCCAGCAGCTCCGCCGTCGAAGCGACTAACAATGAGCAGTTCTTC.

This chain links TRBV7-2 with TRBJ2-3; 7 nucleotides align to TRBD2. This CDR3 has 15 residues. Trimming cost V 0 bases and J 4 bases; bases outside gene matches: 4. The germline CDR1 and CDR2 sequences are SGHTA and FQGNSA. CDR3 coding DNA: TGTGCCAGCAGCTTAGCGGCGGGAGTGGCAGATACGCAGTATTTT. Protein sequence: CASSLAAGVADTQYF.

The genes are TRBV6-5 and TRBJ1-2, with 7 nucleotides matching TRBD1. CDR1 MNHEY and CDR2 SVGAGI come from the germline V gene. The CDR3 loop spans 14 amino acids. V gave up 3 bases and J gave up 7 bases; unmatched junction bases: 8. The CDR3 is CASSYRDNRGGYTF. CDR3 sequence (DNA): TGTGCCAGCAGTTATCGCGATAACAGGGGTGGCTACACCTTC.

This chain connects TRBV30 to TRBJ1-2; tentatively, D is TRBD1 (5 bases). Germline V CDR1 and CDR2: GTSNPN, SVGIG (reference sequence). The CDR3 spans 14 residues. V was cut by 0 bases and J by 8 bases, with 16 bases left in between. The CDR3 nucleotides are TGTGCCTGGAGTGTAGGGGTGGTCTCGAGCGGCTACACCTTC. Residues: CAWSVGVVSSGYTF.

This clone has only one observation. The chain is built from TRBV29-1 and TRBJ1-1; weak D call: TRBD1 (6 bases). This CDR3 region has 13 residues. CDR1 is SQVTM, CDR2 ANQGSEA, per germline. The ends were cut back, 6 bases at V and 3 bases at J, with 14 bases in the middle. CDR3 amino acids: CSVWGGQYTEAFF. CDR3 sequence (DNA): TGCAGCGTCTGGGGGGGGCAATACACTGAAGCTTTCTTT. The complete variable domain, with remaining parts taken from reference TRBV29-1 and TRBJ1-1, reads SAVISQKPSRDICQRGTSLTIQCQVDSQVTMMFWYRQQPGQSLTLIATANQGSEATYESGFVIDKFPISRPNLTFSTLTVSNMSPEDSSIYLCSVWGGQYTEAFFGQGTRLTVV.

The V and J genes are TRBV7-8 and TRBJ2-7; D gene unclear. The ends were cut back, 5 bases at V and 3 bases at J, with 11 bases in the middle. Germline-derived CDR1 and CDR2 are SGHVS and FQNEAQ. The CDR3 is made up of 13 amino acids. As DNA, the CDR3 is TGTGCCAGCAGCCGTTCTTCCGTCTACGAGCAGTACTTC. It encodes CASSRSSVYEQYF.

The chain joins TRBV19 to TRBJ2-6; weak D call: TRBD1 (5 bases). Germline CDR1 reads LNHDA; CDR2 reads SQIVND (reference sequence). With 1 base removed from V and 0 bases from J, the gap between germline ends came to 7 bases. This CDR3 is built from 16 residues. CDR3 loop: CASSIGQGSGANVLTF. The DNA of the CDR3 is TGTGCCAGTAGTATAGGTCAGGGCTCTGGGGCCAACGTCCTGACTTTC.

The gene calls are TRBV27 and TRBJ2-2; possibly TRBD1 for D (6 bases). The V gene lost 8 bases and the J gene lost 7 bases, with 11 bases spanning the gap. The CDR3 runs to 12 residues. Germline CDR1 reads MNHEY; CDR2 reads SMNVEV (reference sequence). The CDR3 coding sequence is TGTGCCAGCGGGAACAGGGTCGGGGAGCTGTTTTTT. Translating it yields CASGNRVGELFF.

The chain is built from TRBV10-1 and TRBJ1-1, with TRBD1 matching over 9 bases. This CDR3 has 13 residues. CDR1 and CDR2 (germline): WNHNN, SYGVQD (reference sequence). The junction had 4 bases not matched to a gene; V was cut back by 4 bases and J by 7 bases. CDR3 amino acids: CASSVRTGDEAFF. The CDR3 DNA is TGCGCCAGCAGTGTCCGGACAGGGGATGAAGCTTTCTTT.

This chain connects TRBV7-2 to TRBJ2-2; D might be TRBD2 (6 bases). The V gene lost 7 bases and the J gene lost 4 bases, with 16 bases spanning the gap. The CDR3 extends over 15 amino acids. The germline gives CDR1 SGHTA, CDR2 FQGNSA. CDR3 sequence (DNA): TGTGCCAGCACGTGGGACTTCGCATCCACCGGGGAGCTGTTTTTT. Amino acid sequence: CASTWDFASTGELFF.

This chain joins TRBV5-8 and TRBJ2-3, with TRBD2 identical over 9 bases. The CDR3 runs 14 residues. Germline V gives CDR1 SGHTS, CDR2 YDEGEE. The V and J ends lost 0 bases and 7 bases, in that order; junction bases with no gene match: 3. CDR3 amino acids: CASSLVAGGYTQYF. Written as DNA, the CDR3 is TGTGCCAGCAGCTTGGTCGCGGGAGGGTATACGCAGTATTTT.

The genes are TRBV5-6 and TRBJ1-2; unclear D gene. The V gene's germline CDR1 is SGHDT and CDR2 YYEEEE. The CDR3 runs to 14 residues. Trimming stripped 0 bases from V and 0 bases from J, with 6 bases between. The CDR3 DNA follows: TGTGCCAGCAGCTTGGGAGGAGCTAACTATGGCTACACCTTC. This sequence encodes CASSLGGANYGYTF.

The chain couples TRBV7-9 to TRBJ2-3; possible D gene TRBD1, 5 bases. V lost 2 bases, J lost 1 base, and 16 bases lay in between. The CDR3 is 17 residues long. Germline values: CDR1 SEHNR, CDR2 FQNEAQ (reference sequence). In DNA, the CDR3 is TGTGCCAGCAGCTTAAACCCTCGGCAGGGTGGCACAGATACGCAGTATTTT. This encodes CASSLNPRQGGTDTQYF.

This clone was found once. The rearrangement uses TRBV5-1 and TRBJ2-2; D may be TRBD1 (6 bases). The germline gives CDR1 SGHRS, CDR2 YFSETQ. V lost 4 bases and J lost 9, with 13 bases in between. There are 13 residues in the CDR3. Here the CDR3 reads CASSQSQGRELFF. The DNA for the CDR3 is TGCGCCAGCAGCCAATCACAGGGCCGGGAGCTGTTTTTT.

This chain links TRBV11-3 with TRBJ1-1; 7 positions agree with TRBD1. Looked up from germline, CDR1 is SGHNT and CDR2 is YENEEA. Trimming cost V 3 bases and J 5 bases; bases outside gene matches: 6. The CDR3 length is 14 residues. The CDR3 sequence: CASSLGQRRTEAFF. In DNA form, the CDR3 reads TGTGCCAGCAGCTTGGGACAGAGGAGGACTGAAGCTTTCTTT.

The gene calls are TRBV30 and TRBJ1-1; D is unresolved. V lost 0 bases and J lost 1, with 6 bases in between. Germline lookup yields CDR1 GTSNPN and CDR2 SVGIG (reference sequence). The CDR3 consists of 13 residues. CDR3 residues: CAWSVAGNTEAFF. The CDR3 DNA follows: TGTGCCTGGAGTGTAGCAGGGAACACTGAAGCTTTCTTT.

As concerns this clone: The sample has other DNA sequences that encode this CDR3 too. The gene calls are TRBV6-5 and TRBJ1-1; TRBD1 might be the D (6 bases). The CDR3 extends over 12 amino acids. V gave up 6 bases and J gave up 11 bases, with 16 bases separating them. Germline V CDR1 and CDR2: MNHEY, SVGAGI. The CDR3 coding sequence is TGTGCCAGCAGGGGGGCAGGGACGCGGGCTTTCTTT. The encoded protein is CASRGAGTRAFF.

The chain is built from TRBV7-9 and TRBJ2-1; the D is unclear. This CDR3 has 11 residues. The ends were cut back, 0 bases at V and 9 bases at J, with 3 bases in the middle. In germline, CDR1 is SEHNR, CDR2 FQNEAQ (reference sequence). CDR3 residues: CASSLAAEQFF. The CDR3, as DNA: TGTGCCAGCAGCTTAGCGGCTGAGCAGTTCTTC.

This clone was counted only a few times. The chain joins TRBV7-9 to TRBJ2-1, with a tentative D call TRBD2 (5 bases). The germline V gene encodes CDR1 SEHNR and CDR2 FQNEAQ (reference sequence). The CDR3 has 14 amino acids. V was pared by 6 bases and J by 2 bases, with 11 bases between. CDR3 nucleotide sequence: TGTGCCAGCAGGTATAGCGACACCTACAATGAGCAGTTCTTC. It is translated as CASRYSDTYNEQFF.

V and J are TRBV9 and TRBJ2-5; 7 positions agree with TRBD2. Germline CDR1 SGDLS, CDR2 YYNGEE. This CDR3 is built from 15 residues. V gave up 0 bases and J gave up 2 bases; unmatched junction bases: 4. As DNA, the CDR3 is TGTGCCAGCAGCGTAGGTCGGGGGGTTCAAGAGACCCAGTACTTC. Translated: CASSVGRGVQETQYF.